This T cell receptor beta chain was obtained from a study of T cells after posttransplantation cyclophosphamide (dated by TCRdb to 2016 to 2018). Describing the broader study: Using TRB sequencing, the study followed how the T cell repertoire rebuilt after myeloablative bone marrow transplantation with posttransplantation cyclophosphamide given as GVHD prophylaxis. Public TRB sequences were searched against a database of over 3,500 sequences associated with responses to pathogens, tumor antigens, self-antigens and alloantigens. Blood from all 35 or so PTCy patients with 1-year posttransplant specimens was subjected to TRB sequencing. Because TRA and TRB clonality were tightly correlated in fewer than 10 samples, subsequent TCR analyses were focused on TRB only. TRB sequencing was also done on up to about 3 additional blood samples from 2 to 5.2 years after transplant in 3 patients, and on pretransplant blood from 4 patients. Antigen receptor sequencing was done on samples from a few dozen PTCy-treated patients and from around 15 related bone marrow donors of those patients.

The label giving this sample's treatment or condition can be read as: high-dose cyclophosphamide on days +3 and +4 as single-agent GVHD prophylaxis. Patients in the PTCy group got busulfan and fludarabine conditioning, a marrow graft from a related or unrelated donor, and cyclophosphamide on days +3 and +4. The PTCy-treated patients were enrolled in a prospective multi-institutional clinical trial. Peripheral blood and bone marrow mononuclear cells were isolated by Ficoll-Hypaque density centrifugation and were cryopreserved. Concerning this clone: The target of this receptor is not known. The record has no base qualities; no much larger clone is one base away.

Overall results and qualifications from the work: Across roughly 49 patients, TRB clonality was highly associated with recipient CMV seropositivity and CMV reactivation, and PTCy diversity was similar to diversity in CNI/methotrexate controls. The TRB repertoires of T cells infiltrating skin or GI tract showed only limited overlap with the TRB repertoires of T cells in blood. Donor-recipient similarity was low at 1-2 months but rose over the first year, and later blood repertoires were often dominated by donor CD8+ memory clones.

Reading the germline V gene gives CDR1 KGHSH and CDR2 LQKENI. V gives up 1 base and J gives up 7 bases, and the segment between their germline ends measures 11 bases. The CDR3 holds 15 amino acids from the cysteine to the phenylalanine. Of the read, only the CDR3 DNA is kept; its 45 bases are in frame from base 1. Genomic DNA was used for TRB sequencing, which was performed with the immunoSEQ assay at survey resolution or with the hsTCRB kit. As for the authors' bioinformatics: The immunoSEQ software handled initial read processing, and the LymphoSeq R package was used for repertoire analyses. For each TRB dataset, clonality was calculated as 1 minus normalized Shannon entropy, and the Gini coefficient was computed as well. To infer phenotypes in unsorted samples, TRB sequences from sorted subsets of the recipient or donor were mapped onto unsorted samples from the same recipient. The source is immuneACCESS, and TCRdb retained only in-frame sequences with V and J called. Part of the clones is not carried over; for the studies checked, unresolved V genes explain less than half of this, and the remainder is unexplained. For V, J and clone size, that table is used; D and trimming come from the DNA. For this sample there are approximately 22,000 clones; less than 90% appear just once. The top ten hold about 12% of the sample.

Sequenced here: PBMCs, sampled after allogeneic stem cell transplant with posttransplant cyclophosphamide. The TCR sequence derives from a female patient in her thirties or forties who received an allogeneic stem cell transplant from an unrelated donor, was CMV-positive, and had no GVHD. After a transplant, some of the T cells may come from the graft donor. The receptor chain draws on TRBV18 and TRBJ1-6; 6 matching bases give a weak D call of TRBD1. The bases read TGTGCCAGCTCACCACAGCAGGGGTGGAATTCACCCCTCCACTTT. Translated, this is CASSPQQGWNSPLHF.